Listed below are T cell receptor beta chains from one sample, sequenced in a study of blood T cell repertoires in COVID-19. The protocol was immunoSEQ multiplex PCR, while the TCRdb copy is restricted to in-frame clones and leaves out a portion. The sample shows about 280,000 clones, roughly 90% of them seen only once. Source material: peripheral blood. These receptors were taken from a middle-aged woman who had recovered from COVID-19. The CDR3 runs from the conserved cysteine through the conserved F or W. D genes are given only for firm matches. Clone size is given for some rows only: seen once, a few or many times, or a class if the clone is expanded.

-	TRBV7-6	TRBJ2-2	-	TGTGCCAGCAGCCCGCGGAGCCCAGTCGGGGAGCTGTTTTTT	CASSPRSPVGELFF
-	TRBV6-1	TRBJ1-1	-	TGTGCCAGCAGTGATTGGGAGGGGATTGAAGCTTTCTTT	CASSDWEGIEAFF
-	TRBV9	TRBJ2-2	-	TGTGCCAGCAGCATCTACACCGGGGAGCTGTTTTTT	CASSIYTGELFF
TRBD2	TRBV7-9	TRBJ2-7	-	TGTGCCAGCGGCCCTAGCGGGAGAAACTACGAGCAGTACTTC	CASGPSGRNYEQYF
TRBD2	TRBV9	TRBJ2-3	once	TGTGCCAGCAGCACAACTAGCGGGAGCAGTCTCGGCACAGATACGCAGTATTTT	CASSTTSGSSLGTDTQYF
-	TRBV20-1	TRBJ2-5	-	TGCAGTGCTAGTGAGTGGGCAGATCAAGAGACCCAGTACTTC	CSASEWADQETQYF
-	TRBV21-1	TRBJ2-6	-	TGTGCCAGCAGCAAAAGGTCCAGGGGGCAATCTGGGGCCAACGTCCTGACTTTC	CASSKRSRGQSGANVLTF
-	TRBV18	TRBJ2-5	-	TGTGCCAGCTCACCACCTGAAGGGAGAGAGACCCAGTACTTC	CASSPPEGRETQYF
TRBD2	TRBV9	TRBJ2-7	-	TGTGCCAGCAGCGCTGGGGGACTAGCGGGCTCCTACGAGCAGTACTTC	CASSAGGLAGSYEQYF
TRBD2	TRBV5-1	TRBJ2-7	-	TGCGCCAGCAGCTTGGAACTAGCGGGACCATCCTACGAGCAGTACTTC	CASSLELAGPSYEQYF
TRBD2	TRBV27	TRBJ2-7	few	TGTGCCAGCAATCCGAGGACTAGCGGAGTTACCTACGAGCAGTACTTC	CASNPRTSGVTYEQYF
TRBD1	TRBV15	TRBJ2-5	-	TGTGCCACCAGCAGAGATGGACAGGCCTTGGAGACCCAGTACTTC	CATSRDGQALETQYF
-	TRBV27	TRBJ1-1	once	TGTGCCAGCAGTTTAGTGCCCCACAGGGTAGTTGAGGGAGCTTTCTTT	CASSLVPHRVVEGAFF
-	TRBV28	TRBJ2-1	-	TGTGCCAGCAGTTTAGTCCAGGTCTCCTACAATGAGCAGTTCTTC	CASSLVQVSYNEQFF
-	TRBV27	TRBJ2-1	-	TGTGCCAGCAGTTTATTACGGGAGTCGCAATTATGGGAGCAGTTCTTC	CASSLLRESQLWEQFF
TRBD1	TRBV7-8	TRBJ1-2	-	TGTGCCAGCAGCTTGGGTCCTCAGGGGGGTAAAGGTGGCTACACCTTC	CASSLGPQGGKGGYTF
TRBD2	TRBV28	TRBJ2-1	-	TGTGCCACCACGCCGGCAATAGCGGGAGGGGGGGATGAGCAGTTCTTC	CATTPAIAGGGDEQFF
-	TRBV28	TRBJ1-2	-	TGTGCCAGCAGTCCGCGGCCCGTCCCCCTTGGCTACACCTTC	CASSPRPVPLGYTF
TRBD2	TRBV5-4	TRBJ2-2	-	TGTGCCAGCAGCCGGAGGCGGGAGAGTTCCACCGGGGAGCTGTTTTTT	CASSRRRESSTGELFF
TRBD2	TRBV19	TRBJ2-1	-	TGTGCCAGTAGTACGCTAGCGGTTGACGACAATGAGCAGTTCTTC	CASSTLAVDDNEQFF
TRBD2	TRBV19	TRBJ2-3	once	TGTGCCTCCCTCGGCTCGGGAGGAGCAGATACGCAGTATTTT	CASLGSGGADTQYF
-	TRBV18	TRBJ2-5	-	TGTGCCAGCTCACCAGTCCGGCAGGGCGGCCAAGAGACCCAGTACTTC	CASSPVRQGGQETQYF
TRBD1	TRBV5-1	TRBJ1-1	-	TGCGCCAGCAGCCCGAGACCTCCGGGACAGGGTATGAACACTGAAGCTTTCTTT	CASSPRPPGQGMNTEAFF
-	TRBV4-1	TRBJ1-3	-	TGCGCCAGCAGCCAGGTTGGACTGCTCTCTGGAAACACCATATATTTT	CASSQVGLLSGNTIYF
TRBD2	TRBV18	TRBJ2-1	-	TGTGCCAGCTCACCACGGCTAGCGGGGTCGAATGAGCAGTTCTTC	CASSPRLAGSNEQFF
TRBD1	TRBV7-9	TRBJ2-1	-	TGTGCCAGCAACACCGGGACAGGCTACAATGAGCAGTTCTTC	CASNTGTGYNEQFF
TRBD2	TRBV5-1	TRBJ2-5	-	TGCGCCAGCAGCCAATCTCTAGCGGGAGAAGAGACCCAGTACTTC	CASSQSLAGEETQYF
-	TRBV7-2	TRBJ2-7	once	TGTGCCAGCAGCCCCCTTTCGGGGTTAGCATCGAGGGAGCAGTACTTC	CASSPLSGLASREQYF
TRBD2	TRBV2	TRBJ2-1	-	TGTGCCAGCCGCGGACTAGAGAGCTCCTACAATGAGCAGTTCTTC	CASRGLESSYNEQFF
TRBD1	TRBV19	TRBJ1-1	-	TGTGCCAGTGTATCCAGGGGGGTTTGGACTGAAGCTTTCTTT	CASVSRGVWTEAFF
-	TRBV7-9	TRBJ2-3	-	TGTGCCAGCAGCCAAGGACAGCACACAGATACGCAGTATTTT	CASSQGQHTDTQYF
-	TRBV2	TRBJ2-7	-	TGTGCCAGCAGGGTGTTCGGGAGCGGCTCCTACGAGCAGTACTTC	CASRVFGSGSYEQYF
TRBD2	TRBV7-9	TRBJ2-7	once	TGTGCCAGCAGCCCCTACAGCGGGAGTATCTACGGGCAGTACTTC	CASSPYSGSIYGQYF
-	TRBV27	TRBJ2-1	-	TGTGCCAGCAGTTTTAATCTGGCCATTTCATACAATGAGCAGTTCTTC	CASSFNLAISYNEQFF
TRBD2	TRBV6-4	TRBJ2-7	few	TGTGCCAGCAGTGTTGCGGGGGACGAGCAGTACTTC	CASSVAGDEQYF
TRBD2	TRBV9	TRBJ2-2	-	TGTGCCAGCAGCTCTCCGGGACTAGCAACCGGGGAGCTGTTTTTT	CASSSPGLATGELFF
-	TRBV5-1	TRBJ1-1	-	TGCGCCAGCAGCTTGGACAGGATGGCGACTGAAGCTTTCTTT	CASSLDRMATEAFF
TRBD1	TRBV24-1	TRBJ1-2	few	TGTGCCACCAGTGATTTGACAGGGGGTGGTGGCTACACCTTC	CATSDLTGGGGYTF
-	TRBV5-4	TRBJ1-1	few	TGTGCCAGCAGCTTGGAAGCCGGGGAAGCTTTCTTT	CASSLEAGEAFF
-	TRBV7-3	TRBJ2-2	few	TGTGCCAGCAAGGGGGACACCGGGGAGCTGTTTTTT	CASKGDTGELFF
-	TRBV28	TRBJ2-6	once	TGTGCCAGCCAACGTCCCGGGGGGGCCAACGTCCTGACTTTC	CASQRPGGANVLTF
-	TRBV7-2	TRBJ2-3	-	TGTGCCAGCAGCCCCTCGGGGAAAACAGATACGCAGTATTTT	CASSPSGKTDTQYF
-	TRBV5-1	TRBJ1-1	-	TGCGCCAGCAGCTCCCCTAACACTGAAGCTTTCTTT	CASSSPNTEAFF
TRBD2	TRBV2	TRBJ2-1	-	TGTGCCAGCACCGGACTAGCGGGGGGTCAAAACAATGAGCAGTTCTTC	CASTGLAGGQNNEQFF